Listed below are T cell receptor beta chains from one sample, sequenced in a study of CD4 T cells in relation to SARS-CoV-2 and coronaviruses. Sequencing was performed with immunoSEQ multiplex PCR; in TCRdb, only in-frame clones are kept and a portion is missing. The sample lists approximately 39,000 clones, under 85% occurring once. Their specific antigens are unknown. Material for sequencing was memory CD4+ T cells from PBMCs, cultured in vitro. These TCRs come from an adult with COVID-19. CDR3s include the opening cysteine and the closing phenylalanine or tryptophan. Each record gives: J gene, D gene, clone size, V gene, CDR3 DNA, CDR3 protein. A D gene is named only where the DNA matches it firmly. Where a row states a size, it is once, few, many or the class of an expanded clone; other rows omit it.

j_call: TRBJ2-3; d_call: -; clone_size: -; v_call: TRBV5-1; cdr3_nt: TGCGCCAGCAGCCCCAGACAGGGCACAGATACGCAGTATTTT; cdr3_aa: CASSPRQGTDTQYF
j_call: TRBJ2-5; d_call: TRBD2; clone_size: -; v_call: TRBV9; cdr3_nt: TGTGCCAGCAGCGCGGGACTAGCGGGATTAGAGACCCAGTACTTC; cdr3_aa: CASSAGLAGLETQYF
j_call: TRBJ2-7; d_call: TRBD2; clone_size: once; v_call: TRBV5-4; cdr3_nt: TGTGCCAGCAACCGATGGGGGGGCTACGAGCAGTACTTC; cdr3_aa: CASNRWGGYEQYF
j_call: TRBJ2-2; d_call: -; clone_size: once; v_call: TRBV7-3; cdr3_nt: TGTGCCAGCAGCCCTTTCCCAGGGACGGCCGGGGAGCTGTTTTTT; cdr3_aa: CASSPFPGTAGELFF
j_call: TRBJ2-3; d_call: -; clone_size: -; v_call: TRBV11-2; cdr3_nt: TGTGCCAGCAGCCCCTATCGCGGCCGCGACAGAACAGATACGCAGTATTTT; cdr3_aa: CASSPYRGRDRTDTQYF
j_call: TRBJ2-1; d_call: TRBD2; clone_size: -; v_call: TRBV9; cdr3_nt: TGTGCCAGCAGCGTAGGTGGATGGGCGTCTAGCGGGAGGTCGTCCTACAATGAGCAGTTCTTC; cdr3_aa: CASSVGGWASSGRSSYNEQFF
j_call: TRBJ2-1; d_call: -; clone_size: -; v_call: TRBV5-4; cdr3_nt: TGTGCCAGCAGCTTGGACAGAAACAATGAGCAGTTCTTC; cdr3_aa: CASSLDRNNEQFF
j_call: TRBJ2-7; d_call: -; clone_size: -; v_call: TRBV19; cdr3_nt: TGTGCCACCTTGGATGTGGGCGGGCCTCCCTACGAGCAGTACTTC; cdr3_aa: CATLDVGGPPYEQYF
j_call: TRBJ2-1; d_call: -; clone_size: -; v_call: TRBV7-9; cdr3_nt: TGTGCCAGCAGCTTAGGTCGACTAGAGACGGGTGAGCAGTTCTTC; cdr3_aa: CASSLGRLETGEQFF
j_call: TRBJ2-7; d_call: -; clone_size: -; v_call: TRBV12-3/TRBV12-4; cdr3_nt: TGTGCCAGCGGGCCCTCCTACGAGCAGTACTTC; cdr3_aa: CASGPSYEQYF
j_call: TRBJ1-2; d_call: TRBD1; clone_size: -; v_call: TRBV7-9; cdr3_nt: TGTGCCAGCAGCTTCATTGGGGTGGGACAGGGGATGAATGGCTACACCTTC; cdr3_aa: CASSFIGVGQGMNGYTF
j_call: TRBJ2-3; d_call: TRBD2; clone_size: -; v_call: TRBV13; cdr3_nt: TGTGCCAGCAGCTCTAGCGGGAGAAGCACAGATACGCAGTATTTT; cdr3_aa: CASSSSGRSTDTQYF
j_call: TRBJ2-2; d_call: -; clone_size: -; v_call: TRBV19; cdr3_nt: TGTGCCAGTACCCGGCAGGGATGGCGCTCCGGGGAGCTGTTTTTT; cdr3_aa: CASTRQGWRSGELFF
j_call: TRBJ1-4; d_call: -; clone_size: -; v_call: TRBV28; cdr3_nt: TGTGCCAGCAGACCCGACTGGGCGGGGAAACTGTTTTTT; cdr3_aa: CASRPDWAGKLFF
j_call: TRBJ2-1; d_call: TRBD2; clone_size: -; v_call: TRBV7-2; cdr3_nt: TGTGCCAGCAGCAAAACGGTTTCTAGCGGTAGGTACAATGAGCAGTTCTTC; cdr3_aa: CASSKTVSSGRYNEQFF
j_call: TRBJ2-3; d_call: -; clone_size: -; v_call: TRBV4-3; cdr3_nt: TGCGCCAGCAGCCAACAGGGGAACTCTTTAGGAGATACGCAGTATTTT; cdr3_aa: CASSQQGNSLGDTQYF
j_call: TRBJ2-5; d_call: -; clone_size: -; v_call: TRBV7-8; cdr3_nt: TGTGCCAGCAGCCCGGACTATAGAGGAGAGACCCAGTACTTC; cdr3_aa: CASSPDYRGETQYF
j_call: TRBJ1-2; d_call: -; clone_size: -; v_call: TRBV7-8; cdr3_nt: TGTGCCAGCAGCCCTTACCGGGTCGGGAATGCGGGCTATGGCTACACCTTC; cdr3_aa: CASSPYRVGNAGYGYTF
j_call: TRBJ2-4; d_call: -; clone_size: -; v_call: TRBV5-1; cdr3_nt: TGCGCCAGCAGAGAAAATACGGGAGTGGCCAAAAACATTCAGTACTTC; cdr3_aa: CASRENTGVAKNIQYF
j_call: TRBJ2-3; d_call: TRBD2; clone_size: -; v_call: TRBV4-1; cdr3_nt: TGCGCCAGCAGCCAGGGGACTAGCGGGGCAGATACGCAGTATTTT; cdr3_aa: CASSQGTSGADTQYF
j_call: TRBJ2-5; d_call: -; clone_size: -; v_call: TRBV15; cdr3_nt: TGTGCCACCCACGGCCCGGCAGAGACCCAGTACTTC; cdr3_aa: CATHGPAETQYF
j_call: TRBJ2-3; d_call: -; clone_size: -; v_call: TRBV14; cdr3_nt: TGTGCCAGCAGCCAAAGCACAGATACGCAGTATTTT; cdr3_aa: CASSQSTDTQYF
j_call: TRBJ1-1; d_call: TRBD1; clone_size: -; v_call: TRBV19; cdr3_nt: TGTGCCAGTAGGGGACGGACAGGGGGCGCCGTAAACACTGAAGCTTTCTTT; cdr3_aa: CASRGRTGGAVNTEAFF
j_call: TRBJ2-2; d_call: -; clone_size: few; v_call: TRBV27; cdr3_nt: TGTGCCAGCAGTGTACAGGGGAACACCGGGGAGCTGTTTTTT; cdr3_aa: CASSVQGNTGELFF
j_call: TRBJ2-7; d_call: -; clone_size: -; v_call: TRBV18; cdr3_nt: TGTGCCAGCTCCCCGGGGACCGTTGGCTCCTACGAGCAGTACTTC; cdr3_aa: CASSPGTVGSYEQYF
j_call: TRBJ2-5; d_call: TRBD2; clone_size: -; v_call: TRBV7-2; cdr3_nt: TGTGCCAGCAGCTTTAAAGCGGGGCAAGAGACCCAGTACTTC; cdr3_aa: CASSFKAGQETQYF
j_call: TRBJ1-2; d_call: -; clone_size: -; v_call: TRBV5-5; cdr3_nt: TGTGCCAGCAGCCGTTCTGACTATGGCTACACCTTC; cdr3_aa: CASSRSDYGYTF
j_call: TRBJ1-2; d_call: -; clone_size: -; v_call: TRBV19; cdr3_nt: TGTGCCAGTAGTACCAGAGATAGGGGATATGGCTACACCTTC; cdr3_aa: CASSTRDRGYGYTF
j_call: TRBJ2-1; d_call: TRBD1; clone_size: -; v_call: TRBV27; cdr3_nt: TGTGCCAGCAGTACGTACACGTGGGGACAGGTTGAGCATCACAATGAGCAGTTCTTC; cdr3_aa: CASSTYTWGQVEHHNEQFF
j_call: TRBJ1-3; d_call: TRBD1; clone_size: -; v_call: TRBV6-2/TRBV6-3; cdr3_nt: TGTGCCAGCAGCAAGACAGGGACAATTTTCTCTGGAAACACCATATATTTT; cdr3_aa: CASSKTGTIFSGNTIYF
j_call: TRBJ2-5; d_call: -; clone_size: -; v_call: TRBV15; cdr3_nt: TGTGCCACCAGCAGTAGAAACTGGCCAGGACGGGAGACCCAGTACTTC; cdr3_aa: CATSSRNWPGRETQYF
j_call: TRBJ2-1; d_call: -; clone_size: -; v_call: TRBV7-9; cdr3_nt: TGTGCCAGCAGCTTACGGGAGTACGCCTACAATGAGCAGTTCTTC; cdr3_aa: CASSLREYAYNEQFF
j_call: TRBJ2-6; d_call: -; clone_size: -; v_call: TRBV19; cdr3_nt: TGTGCCAGTAGTACTGGCCCTGGGGCCAACGTCCTGACTTTC; cdr3_aa: CASSTGPGANVLTF
j_call: TRBJ1-2; d_call: -; clone_size: once; v_call: TRBV19; cdr3_nt: TGTGCCAGTAGCCTAACGGGACATCGCGGGAACTATGGCTACACCTTC; cdr3_aa: CASSLTGHRGNYGYTF
j_call: TRBJ2-3; d_call: -; clone_size: -; v_call: TRBV7-3; cdr3_nt: TGTGCCAGCAGCTTAGCCGAGCTGACCACGCTGGGCACAGATACGCAGTATTTT; cdr3_aa: CASSLAELTTLGTDTQYF
j_call: TRBJ2-3; d_call: -; clone_size: -; v_call: TRBV19; cdr3_nt: TGTGCCAGTAGCACGAACTACCGCACAGATACGCAGTATTTT; cdr3_aa: CASSTNYRTDTQYF
j_call: TRBJ2-1; d_call: TRBD2; clone_size: -; v_call: TRBV7-3; cdr3_nt: TGTGCCAGCAGCCCCCATCGGGGTAGCGGGAGGGTAAGCTCCTACAATGAGCAGTTCTTC; cdr3_aa: CASSPHRGSGRVSSYNEQFF
j_call: TRBJ1-3; d_call: -; clone_size: few; v_call: TRBV5-4; cdr3_nt: TGTGCCAGCAGCTTAGTGGGCTCTGGAAACACCATATATTTT; cdr3_aa: CASSLVGSGNTIYF
j_call: TRBJ1-1; d_call: -; clone_size: -; v_call: TRBV7-3; cdr3_nt: TGTGCCAGCAGCTTAGGCAGTGCCACTGAAGCTTTCTTT; cdr3_aa: CASSLGSATEAFF
j_call: TRBJ2-3; d_call: -; clone_size: -; v_call: TRBV7-3; cdr3_nt: TGTGCCAGCAGCTTATATGGGGGCGCGAGCACAGATACGCAGTATTTT; cdr3_aa: CASSLYGGASTDTQYF